Listed below are T cell receptor beta chains from one sample, sequenced in a study of cytomegalovirus exposure and HLA in healthy donors. Method: immunoSEQ multiplex PCR; TCRdb's copy keeps in-frame clones and lacks some. Here the sample spans tens of thousands of clones, approximately 79% being singletons. Input material: PBMCs. The receptors shown here come from a woman aged 40 to 50 in good health and CMV-seropositive. Each CDR3 is given with its conserved first and last residue. A D gene is named only where the DNA matches it firmly. A clone size is listed for some rows: how often the clone was seen (once, few, many), or a class if it is expanded.

- | TRBJ1-2 | TRBV15 | TRBD1 | CATSRGSGGNLRQHGYTF | TGTGCCACCAGCAGAGGTTCAGGGGGTAACCTCCGCCAGCATGGCTACACCTTC
- | TRBJ1-4 | TRBV5-1 | - | CASSLWGEKLFF | TGCGCCAGCAGCTTGTGGGGCGAAAAACTGTTTTTT
medium-sized | TRBJ2-3 | TRBV30 | - | CAWSHRDFGNTDTQYF | TGTGCCTGGAGTCACCGGGACTTCGGAAACACAGATACGCAGTATTTT
- | TRBJ1-3 | TRBV2 | - | CAISGSGNTIYF | TGTGCCATCTCGGGTTCTGGAAACACCATATATTTT
- | TRBJ1-2 | TRBV29-1 | - | CSVEESNYGYTF | TGCAGCGTTGAAGAAAGCAACTATGGCTACACCTTC
- | TRBJ2-7 | TRBV6-5 | - | CASSQEGAGGYEQYF | TGTGCCAGCAGCCAAGAGGGGGCGGGGGGATACGAGCAGTACTTC
- | TRBJ2-7 | TRBV5-4 | TRBD1 | CASAGGQGSYEQYF | TGTGCCAGCGCCGGCGGACAGGGATCCTACGAGCAGTACTTC
- | TRBJ2-2 | TRBV7-9 | - | CASSLGRSKAGELFF | TGTGCCAGCAGCTTAGGGAGGTCGAAGGCCGGGGAGCTGTTTTTT
once | TRBJ2-7 | TRBV28 | TRBD2 | CASTGTSGSYEQYF | TGTGCCAGCACCGGGACTAGCGGGAGTTACGAGCAGTACTTC
once | TRBJ1-1 | TRBV6-5 | TRBD1 | CASSASTGDTEAFF | TGTGCCAGCAGTGCGTCGACAGGGGACACTGAAGCTTTCTTT
- | TRBJ1-3 | TRBV4-1 | - | CASSQGRTQGPNTIYF | TGCGCCAGCAGCCAAGGAAGGACACAGGGTCCAAACACCATATATTTT
- | TRBJ2-7 | TRBV11-2 | - | CASSLGGGPSYEQYF | TGTGCCAGCAGCCTAGGGGGGGGCCCCTCCTACGAGCAGTACTTC
- | TRBJ1-5 | TRBV5-4 | - | CASSHNGQAQPQHF | TGTGCCAGCAGCCACAATGGGCAGGCTCAGCCCCAGCATTTT
- | TRBJ1-2 | TRBV2 | TRBD1 | CASSELGQGAGGYTF | TGTGCCAGCAGTGAATTGGGACAGGGGGCGGGTGGCTACACCTTC
- | TRBJ2-1 | TRBV9 | TRBD2 | CASSVLAGTFNEQFF | TGTGCCAGCAGCGTACTAGCGGGAACCTTCAATGAGCAGTTCTTC
- | TRBJ2-7 | TRBV15 | - | CATSRGLGGEDEQYF | TGTGCCACCAGCAGAGGATTAGGAGGGGAAGACGAGCAGTACTTC
- | TRBJ1-2 | TRBV14 | TRBD1 | CASSPLDRVRNYGYTF | TGTGCCAGCAGCCCACTTGACAGGGTGCGCAACTATGGCTACACCTTC
- | TRBJ2-3 | TRBV2 | TRBD1 | CASSEAGGDRVTDTQYF | TGTGCCAGCAGTGAAGCTGGGGGGGACAGGGTAACAGATACGCAGTATTTT
- | TRBJ2-7 | TRBV28 | - | CASSAPSQGLRYEQYF | TGTGCCAGCAGTGCCCCATCCCAGGGGCTACGCTACGAGCAGTACTTC
- | TRBJ1-6 | TRBV7-9 | TRBD1 | CASSLAGSGTGFYNSPLHF | TGTGCCAGCAGCTTAGCTGGATCAGGGACAGGGTTTTATAATTCACCCCTCCACTTT
- | TRBJ1-2 | TRBV6-5 | - | CASSYSIQGGYPF | TGTGCCAGCAGTTACTCGATCCAGGGTGGCTACCCCTTT
- | TRBJ2-1 | TRBV28 | - | CASAVVGPGQFF | TGTGCCAGCGCTGTGGTGGGGCCAGGGCAGTTCTTC
- | TRBJ2-3 | TRBV29-1 | TRBD1 | CSVTPSRDRVTDTQYF | TGCAGCGTGACACCTTCCCGGGACAGGGTGACAGATACGCAGTATTTT
- | TRBJ1-6 | TRBV18 | - | CASSPVSGVGSANSPLHF | TGTGCCAGCTCACCAGTTTCAGGGGTCGGCTCAGCGAATTCACCCCTCCACTTT
- | TRBJ2-3 | TRBV19 | TRBD2 | CASSTAGGTDTQYF | TGTGCCAGTAGTACGGCGGGGGGAACAGATACGCAGTATTTT
- | TRBJ1-1 | TRBV29-1 | TRBD1 | CSVETGVSTEAFF | TGCAGCGTTGAAACAGGGGTGAGCACTGAAGCTTTCTTT
- | TRBJ1-2 | TRBV4-1 | TRBD1 | CASSRVTGTGGGYTF | TGCGCCAGCAGCCGAGTAACCGGGACAGGAGGAGGCTACACCTTC
few | TRBJ2-5 | TRBV7-8 | - | CASSLGRAETQYF | TGTGCCAGCAGCTTAGGGCGGGCAGAGACCCAGTACTTC
once | TRBJ2-7 | TRBV27 | TRBD1 | CASSYSRQGDAYEQYF | TGTGCCAGCAGTTACTCCCGACAGGGCGACGCCTACGAGCAGTACTTC
- | TRBJ1-2 | TRBV5-1 | - | CAPHEGSDYGYTF | TGCGCCCCCCACGAGGGTTCAGACTATGGCTACACCTTC
- | TRBJ2-3 | TRBV7-3 | - | CASSLEGSSTDTQYF | TGTGCCAGCAGCTTAGAGGGCTCTAGCACAGATACGCAGTATTTT
- | TRBJ2-3 | TRBV5-6 | - | CASSLAGQVTDTQYF | TGTGCCAGCAGCTTGGCCGGACAAGTCACAGATACGCAGTATTTT
- | TRBJ2-3 | TRBV29-1 | - | CSVREGPDTQYF | TGCAGCGTCAGGGAAGGGCCAGATACGCAGTATTTT
- | TRBJ2-1 | TRBV29-1 | - | CSAGQDYNEQFF | TGCAGCGCGGGACAAGACTACAATGAGCAGTTCTTC
- | TRBJ2-5 | TRBV4-2 | - | CASSQEEGWGVGETQYF | TGTGCCAGCAGCCAAGAGGAAGGTTGGGGGGTAGGGGAGACCCAGTACTTC
- | TRBJ1-5 | TRBV6-4 | - | CASSDGRGPGPGSNQPQHF | TGTGCCAGCAGTGACGGGCGGGGCCCAGGGCCGGGGAGCAATCAGCCCCAGCATTTT
- | TRBJ1-5 | TRBV28 | - | CASTHGGSGNQPQHF | TGTGCCAGCACTCACGGGGGATCTGGCAATCAGCCCCAGCATTTT
- | TRBJ2-1 | TRBV6-6 | - | CASIRGTSPYNEQFF | TGTGCCAGCATCAGAGGGACATCTCCCTACAATGAGCAGTTCTTC
- | TRBJ2-7 | TRBV4-2 | TRBD1 | CASSPLAGQGSHEQYF | TGTGCCAGCAGCCCCCTGGCAGGACAGGGGAGCCACGAGCAGTACTTC
- | TRBJ2-7 | TRBV6-5 | TRBD2 | CASSYGLAGVPYEQYF | TGTGCCAGCAGTTACGGACTAGCGGGAGTACCCTACGAGCAGTACTTC
few | TRBJ1-1 | TRBV19 | - | CASKGRNTEAFF | TGTGCCAGTAAAGGGAGGAACACTGAAGCTTTCTTT
- | TRBJ2-7 | TRBV2 | - | CASTYSGTPYEQYF | TGTGCCAGCACATATAGCGGAACTCCCTACGAGCAGTACTTC
- | TRBJ1-4 | TRBV5-1 | TRBD1 | CASSPGSGGPNEKLFF | TGCGCCAGCAGCCCGGGGTCAGGGGGGCCTAATGAAAAACTGTTTTTT
- | TRBJ1-1 | TRBV6-5 | - | CASCSTGAEAFF | TGTGCCAGCTGTTCGACTGGCGCTGAAGCTTTCTTT
- | TRBJ1-1 | TRBV30 | - | CAWHTRGMNTEAFF | TGTGCCTGGCACACAAGGGGAATGAACACTGAAGCTTTCTTT
- | TRBJ2-3 | TRBV19 | - | CASSIGAGLDTQYF | TGTGCCAGTAGTATAGGGGCAGGGTTGGATACGCAGTATTTT
- | TRBJ1-5 | TRBV30 | - | CAWSPPGGNQPQHF | TGTGCCTGGAGTCCCCCGGGGGGCAATCAGCCCCAGCATTTT
- | TRBJ1-1 | TRBV9 | TRBD1 | CASSVEEGAGTEAFF | TGTGCCAGCAGCGTAGAGGAGGGGGCAGGCACTGAAGCTTTCTTT
- | TRBJ2-3 | TRBV14 | - | CASSFNNPKDTQYF | TGTGCCAGCAGCTTCAACAACCCAAAAGATACGCAGTATTTT
- | TRBJ2-7 | TRBV5-6 | - | CASRHSTASLSYEQYF | TGTGCCAGCAGGCATTCGACAGCCTCCCTAAGTTACGAGCAGTACTTC
- | TRBJ1-2 | TRBV6-1 | - | CASRKGVYGYTF | TGTGCCAGCCGTAAGGGGGTCTATGGCTACACCTTC
- | TRBJ2-7 | TRBV20-1 | - | CSARSGDKQYF | TGCAGTGCTAGGTCAGGGGATAAGCAGTACTTC
- | TRBJ2-1 | TRBV13 | TRBD1 | CASSLRGQGGNEQFF | TGTGCCAGCAGCTTAAGGGGACAGGGGGGGAATGAGCAGTTCTTC
- | TRBJ2-7 | TRBV18 | TRBD2 | CASSPVGLAGGPSYEQYF | TGTGCCAGCTCACCAGTAGGACTAGCGGGAGGGCCCTCCTACGAGCAGTACTTC
- | TRBJ1-5 | TRBV9 | - | CASSPQGHSNQPQHF | TGTGCCAGCAGCCCCCAGGGCCATAGCAATCAGCCCCAGCATTTT
once | TRBJ1-1 | TRBV6-1 | - | CASSPGGTEAFF | TGTGCCAGCAGCCCAGGAGGCACTGAAGCTTTCTTT
- | TRBJ2-7 | TRBV7-8 | - | CASSLGAARFEQYF | TGTGCCAGCAGCTTAGGGGCAGCCCGATTCGAGCAGTACTTC
- | TRBJ2-5 | TRBV28 | - | CASSLSWSGRWQETQYF | TGTGCCAGCAGTTTATCGTGGTCAGGGCGATGGCAAGAGACCCAGTACTTC
- | TRBJ2-2 | TRBV7-3 | TRBD2 | CASSLTSGGNTGELFF | TGTGCCAGCAGCTTAACCAGCGGGGGGAACACCGGGGAGCTGTTTTTT
- | TRBJ2-5 | TRBV5-4 | - | CASSLTSLEETQYF | TGTGCCAGCAGCTTGACTAGTCTAGAAGAGACCCAGTACTTC